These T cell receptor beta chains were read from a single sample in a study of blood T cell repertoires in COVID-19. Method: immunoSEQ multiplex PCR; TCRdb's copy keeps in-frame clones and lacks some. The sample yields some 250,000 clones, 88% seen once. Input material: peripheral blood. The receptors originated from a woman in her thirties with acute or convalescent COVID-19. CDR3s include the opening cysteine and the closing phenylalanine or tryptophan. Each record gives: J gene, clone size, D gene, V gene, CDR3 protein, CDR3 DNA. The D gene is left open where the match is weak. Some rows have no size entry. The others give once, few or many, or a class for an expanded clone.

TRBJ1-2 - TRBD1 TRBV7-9 CASSKGTGDSIHGYTF TGTGCCAGCAGCAAGGGGACAGGGGATTCCATACATGGCTACACCTTC
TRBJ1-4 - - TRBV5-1 CASSLGTGSEKLFF TGCGCCAGCAGCTTGGGAACAGGAAGTGAAAAACTGTTTTTT
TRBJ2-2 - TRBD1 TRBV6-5 CAIRTGTAGELFF TGTGCCATCCGGACAGGGACCGCCGGGGAGCTGTTTTTT
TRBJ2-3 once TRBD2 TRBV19 CASSSGLAGLTDTQYF TGTGCCAGTAGTTCGGGACTAGCGGGGCTCACAGATACGCAGTATTTT
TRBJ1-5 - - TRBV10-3 CAIKGDWNQPQHF TGTGCCATCAAAGGGGATTGGAATCAGCCCCAGCATTTT
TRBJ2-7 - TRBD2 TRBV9 CASSVSAGDRYEQYF TGTGCCAGCAGCGTTTCAGCGGGAGATCGGTACGAGCAGTACTTC
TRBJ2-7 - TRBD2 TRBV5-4 CASSLSVLAGDEQYF TGTGCCAGCAGCTTATCGGTTCTAGCGGGAGATGAGCAGTACTTC
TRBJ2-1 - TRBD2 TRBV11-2 CASSQTSVTEQFF TGTGCCAGCAGCCAGACTAGCGTTACTGAGCAGTTCTTC
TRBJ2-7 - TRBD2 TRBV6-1 CASSEALAGPYEQYF TGTGCCAGCAGTGAAGCGCTAGCGGGCCCCTACGAGCAGTACTTC
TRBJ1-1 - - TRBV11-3 CASSLVGDTEAFF TGTGCCAGCAGCTTAGTAGGGGACACTGAAGCTTTCTTT
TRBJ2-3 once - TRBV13 CASSDTSTDTQYF TGTGCCAGCAGCGACACTAGCACAGATACGCAGTATTTT
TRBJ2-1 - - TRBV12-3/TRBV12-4 CASSLLANEQFF TGTGCCAGCAGTTTATTAGCAAATGAGCAGTTCTTC
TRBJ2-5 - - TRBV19 CASSIWQGGPETQYF TGTGCCAGTAGTATTTGGCAGGGGGGTCCAGAGACCCAGTACTTC
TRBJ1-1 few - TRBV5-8 CASSSGLAYGNTEAFF TGTGCCAGCAGCTCGGGCCTAGCATACGGGAACACTGAAGCTTTCTTT
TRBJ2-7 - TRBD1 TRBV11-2 CASSFLTGTAKDEQYF TGTGCCAGCAGCTTTCTGACCGGGACAGCTAAGGACGAGCAGTACTTC
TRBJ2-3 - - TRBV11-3 CASSTGSSAADTQYF TGTGCCAGCAGCACTGGCAGTTCCGCGGCAGATACGCAGTATTTT
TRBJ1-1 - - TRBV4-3 CASSQGFAGNTEAFF TGCGCCAGCAGCCAAGGATTTGCGGGGAACACTGAAGCTTTCTTT
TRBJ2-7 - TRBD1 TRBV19 CASSMGQGGEQYF TGTGCCAGTAGTATGGGACAGGGAGGCGAGCAGTACTTC
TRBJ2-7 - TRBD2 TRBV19 CASRTTSGSSSEQYF TGTGCCAGTAGGACCACTAGCGGGAGTTCGTCCGAGCAGTACTTC
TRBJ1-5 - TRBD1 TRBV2 CASSYDRAPQPQHF TGTGCCAGCAGCTACGACAGGGCCCCTCAGCCCCAGCATTTT
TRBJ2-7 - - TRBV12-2 CASRLRTGNPYEQYF TGTGCAAGTCGCTTACGGACAGGAAACCCCTACGAGCAGTACTTC
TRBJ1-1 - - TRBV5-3 CARSLRGGLPFNVEAFF TGTGCCAGAAGCTTGAGGGGGGGCCTCCCTTTTAATGTCGAAGCTTTCTTT
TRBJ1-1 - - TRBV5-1 CASSRDYRNTEAFF TGCGCCAGCAGCCGAGACTATAGGAACACTGAAGCTTTCTTT
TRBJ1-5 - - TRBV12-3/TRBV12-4 CASSASRQPQHF TGTGCCAGCAGTGCATCGAGGCAGCCCCAGCATTTT
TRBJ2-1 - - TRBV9 CASSVAGAGRINEQFF TGTGCCAGCAGCGTAGCTGGGGCGGGACGCATCAATGAGCAGTTCTTC
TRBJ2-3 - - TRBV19 CASSIVQTGTQYF TGTGCCAGTAGTATAGTCCAAACAGGGACGCAGTATTTT
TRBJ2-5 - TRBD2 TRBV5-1 CASSPTSGSVRETQYF TGCGCCAGCAGCCCAACTAGCGGGAGTGTTCGGGAGACCCAGTACTTC
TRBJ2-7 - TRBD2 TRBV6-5 CASRSGTRAYEQYF TGTGCCAGCCGGTCCGGGACTAGGGCCTACGAGCAGTACTTC
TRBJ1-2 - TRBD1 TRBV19 CASNKRQGAGGYTF TGTGCCAGTAATAAAAGACAGGGGGCCGGTGGCTACACCTTC
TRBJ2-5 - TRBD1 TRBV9 CASSIQGQSETQYF TGTGCCAGCAGCATACAGGGACAGTCAGAGACCCAGTACTTC
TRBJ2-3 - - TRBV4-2 CASSQDEGTDTQYF TGTGCCAGCAGCCAAGATGAGGGCACAGATACGCAGTATTTT
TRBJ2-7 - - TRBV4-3 CASSQDEDSLSSYEQYF TGCGCCAGCAGCCAAGATGAGGACTCACTGAGCTCCTACGAGCAGTACTTC
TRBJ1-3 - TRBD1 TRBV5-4 CASSFRTGSGNTIYF TGTGCCAGCAGCTTTAGGACAGGGTCTGGAAACACCATATATTTT